This T cell receptor (beta chain) was captured by sequencing in a study of T cell responses to AZD1222 COVID-19 vaccine. Turning to the study itself: Pooling of second doses given at about 4 or about 12 weeks was done. Whole-study findings and limits: Two doses of AZD1222 preceded a rise in Spike-specific TCR breadth and depth. A mostly white British donor set with more females was recruited, and clonal diversity was possibly underestimated.

Method: immunoSEQ multiplex PCR; TCRdb's copy keeps in-frame clones and lacks some. The sample includes about 150,000 clones, over 90% seen only once; the top ten take over 4%. About this clone itself: Its antigen is unknown.

CDR1 SGHKS and CDR2 YYEKEE come from the germline V gene (reference sequence). This CDR3 region has 15 residues. Trimming stripped 2 bases from V and 5 bases from J, with 11 bases between. This TCR was recovered from an adult in good health. The chain employs TRBV5-5 and TRBJ1-6; D possibly corresponds to TRBD1 (5 bases). The material was peripheral blood, obtained on day 0 of AZD1222 vaccination. The CDR3 sequence: CASSFSLGHNSPLHF. The CDR3 DNA is TGTGCCAGCAGCTTTTCGTTGGGGCATAATTCACCCCTCCACTTT.